This TCR beta chain was identified during a study of cytomegalovirus exposure and HLA in healthy donors. Across the whole study: According to later analysis, the same platform produced the 100 to 150 validation and 666 first-cohort repertoires.

It was the roughly 130-subject validation cohort, separate from the approximately 620-subject first cohort, to which the donors belonged. Study findings and constraints: Through in vitro validation, three CMV-associated chains were shown to be specific for CMV antigens. Subsequent analysis of the 110 or so validation repertoires found a tendency for first-cohort TCR clusters to co-occur.

V shed 1 base and J 1 base; nucleotides not matched to a gene: 3. This CDR3 region has 16 residues. Germline-derived CDR1 and CDR2 are SGHDN and FVKESK. Method: immunoSEQ multiplex PCR; TCRdb's copy keeps in-frame clones and lacks some. The table records about 98,000 clones, around 88% of them present only once. As concerns this clone: Its antigen is still unknown.

Sequenced sample: PBMCs. The J gene is TRBJ2-3, the V gene TRBV14; 9 nucleotides match TRBD2. This receptor was taken from a woman between 25 and 40 years old in good health and CMV-seronegative. CDR3 protein: CASSQGRTSGTDTQYF. DNA of the CDR3: TGTGCCAGCAGCCAAGGCCGGACTAGCGGCACAGATACGCAGTATTTT.